This T cell receptor beta chain derives from a study of cytomegalovirus exposure and HLA in healthy donors. Looking at the study overall: Most donors, about 77% of some 400 genotyped, fell in the Caucasian-associated ancestry cluster.

The PCR employed 60 Vbeta primers together with 13 Jbeta primers. Produced via immunoSEQ multiplex PCR; TCRdb's table is partial and in-frame only. This table has about 270,000 clones, approximately 70% appearing once. Germline V lookup: CDR1 MDHEN, CDR2 SYDVKM. This CDR3 comprises 16 residues. The trim removed 8 bases at V and 1 base at J, leaving 12 bases unmatched. Sequencing was carried out using PBMCs. The receptor comes from a female donor in good health and CMV-seronegative. This chain uses TRBV28 with TRBJ2-3; 7 nucleotides align to TRBD1. The CDR3 region has the DNA TGTGCCAGCGGAGACAGGGTTACTTCTCGCACAGATACGCAGTATTTT. It specifies CASGDRVTSRTDTQYF. The entire variable domain, with the rest obtained from reference TRBV28 and TRBJ2-3, is as follows: DVKVTQSSRYLVKRTGEKVFLECVQDMDHENMFWYRQDPGLGLRLIYFSYDVKMKEKGDIPEGYSVSREKKERFSLILESASTNQTSMYLCASGDRVTSRTDTQYFGPGTRLTVL.